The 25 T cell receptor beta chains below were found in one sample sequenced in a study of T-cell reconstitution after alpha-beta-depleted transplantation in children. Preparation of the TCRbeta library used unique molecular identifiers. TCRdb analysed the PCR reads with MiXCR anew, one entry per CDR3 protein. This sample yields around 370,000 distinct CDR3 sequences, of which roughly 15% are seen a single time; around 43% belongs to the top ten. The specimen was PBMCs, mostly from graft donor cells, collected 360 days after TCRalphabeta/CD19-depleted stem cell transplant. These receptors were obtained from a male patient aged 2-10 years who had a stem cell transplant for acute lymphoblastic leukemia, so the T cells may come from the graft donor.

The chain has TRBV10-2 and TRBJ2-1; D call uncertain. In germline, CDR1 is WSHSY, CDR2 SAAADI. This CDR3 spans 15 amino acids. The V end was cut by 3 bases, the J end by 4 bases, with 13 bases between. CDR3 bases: TGCGCCAGCAGTGATCTGGGGTTGGGATACAATGAGCAGTTCTTC. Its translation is CASSDLGLGYNEQFF.

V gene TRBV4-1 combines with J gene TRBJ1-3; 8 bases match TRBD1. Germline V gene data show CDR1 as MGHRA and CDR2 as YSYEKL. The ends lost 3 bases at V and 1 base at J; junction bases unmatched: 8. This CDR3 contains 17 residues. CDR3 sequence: CASSHPRTGKSGNTIYF. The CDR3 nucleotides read TGCGCCAGCAGCCACCCCAGGACAGGGAAGTCTGGAAACACCATATATTTT.

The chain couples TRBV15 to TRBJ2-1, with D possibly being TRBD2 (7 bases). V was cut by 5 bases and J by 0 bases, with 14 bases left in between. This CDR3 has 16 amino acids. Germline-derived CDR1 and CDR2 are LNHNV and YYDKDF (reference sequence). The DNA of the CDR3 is TGTGCCACCAGCGGGGGGGGGGCGGTCTCCTACAATGAGCAGTTCTTC. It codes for CATSGGGAVSYNEQFF.

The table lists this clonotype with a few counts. Here the CDR3 DNA reads TGTGCCAGCAGTTACGAGCCGGGAGGGGTCGAGCAGTACTTC. Translated: CASSYEPGGVEQYF. The chain joins TRBV6-5 to TRBJ2-7; 8 bases line up with TRBD2. The J segment lost 6 bases and the V segment lost 2 bases, leaving 6 bases of the junction unmatched. The germline V gene encodes CDR1 MNHEY and CDR2 SVGAGI. This CDR3 has 14 residues.

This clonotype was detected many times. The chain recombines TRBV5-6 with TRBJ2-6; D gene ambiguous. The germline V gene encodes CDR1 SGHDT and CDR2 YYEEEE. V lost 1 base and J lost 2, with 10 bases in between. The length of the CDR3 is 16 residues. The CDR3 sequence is CASSLMWNTGANVLTF. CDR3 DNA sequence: TGTGCCAGCAGCTTGATGTGGAACACTGGGGCCAACGTCCTGACTTTC.

In DNA, the CDR3 is TGCAGTGCTAGAGTTCGCGGGATGAGATACAATGAGCAGTTCTTC. Protein product: CSARVRGMRYNEQFF. The chain carries TRBV20-1 and TRBJ2-1, with D possibly matching TRBD2 (6 bases). The CDR3 is 15 amino acids. The ends were cut back, 1 base at V and 4 bases at J, with 14 bases in the middle. The V gene's germline CDR1 is DFQATT and CDR2 SNEGSKA (reference sequence).

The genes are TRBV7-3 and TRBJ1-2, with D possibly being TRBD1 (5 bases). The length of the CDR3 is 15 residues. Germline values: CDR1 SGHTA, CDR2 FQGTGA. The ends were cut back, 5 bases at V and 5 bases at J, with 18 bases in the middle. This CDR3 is CASSIGPTGGYGYTF. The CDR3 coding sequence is TGTGCCAGCAGCATAGGACCGACCGGGGGGTATGGCTACACCTTC.

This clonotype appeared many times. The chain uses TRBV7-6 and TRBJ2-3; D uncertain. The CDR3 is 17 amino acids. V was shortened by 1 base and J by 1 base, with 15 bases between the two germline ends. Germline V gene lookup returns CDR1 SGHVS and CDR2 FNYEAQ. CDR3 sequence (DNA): TGTGCCAGCAGCTTAGGTCCAACACCGATGGGCACAGATACGCAGTATTTT. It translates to CASSLGPTPMGTDTQYF.

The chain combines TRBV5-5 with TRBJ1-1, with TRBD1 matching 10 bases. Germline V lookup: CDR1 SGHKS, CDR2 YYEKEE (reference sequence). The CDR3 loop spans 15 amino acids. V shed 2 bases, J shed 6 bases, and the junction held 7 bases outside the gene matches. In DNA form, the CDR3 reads TGTGCCAGCAGCTTACCTACCGGACAGGGGGCTGAAGCTTTCTTT. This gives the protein CASSLPTGQGAEAFF.

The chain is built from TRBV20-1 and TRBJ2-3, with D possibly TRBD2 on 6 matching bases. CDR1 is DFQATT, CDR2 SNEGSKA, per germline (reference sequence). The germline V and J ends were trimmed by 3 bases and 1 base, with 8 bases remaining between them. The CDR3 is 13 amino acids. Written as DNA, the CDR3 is TGCAGTGCTAGCGGGAGACGCACAGATACGCAGTATTTT. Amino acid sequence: CSASGRRTDTQYF.

The CDR3, as DNA: TGTGCCATCAGGGCCGGGACAGGGCATTTCACTGAAGCTTTCTTT. Its translation: CAIRAGTGHFTEAFF. The chain employs TRBV10-3 and TRBJ1-1; the match to TRBD1 covers 9 bases. The CDR3 has 15 amino acids. V lost 6 bases and J lost 4; bases outside the gene matches: 9. Germline assignment: CDR1 ENHRY and CDR2 SYGVKD.

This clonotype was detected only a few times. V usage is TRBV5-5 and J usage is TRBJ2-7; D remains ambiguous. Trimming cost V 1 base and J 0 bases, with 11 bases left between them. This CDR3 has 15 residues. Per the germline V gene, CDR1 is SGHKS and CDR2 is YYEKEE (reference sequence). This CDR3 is CASSLYVKSSYEQYF. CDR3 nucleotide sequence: TGTGCCAGCAGCTTGTACGTCAAAAGCTCCTACGAGCAGTACTTC.

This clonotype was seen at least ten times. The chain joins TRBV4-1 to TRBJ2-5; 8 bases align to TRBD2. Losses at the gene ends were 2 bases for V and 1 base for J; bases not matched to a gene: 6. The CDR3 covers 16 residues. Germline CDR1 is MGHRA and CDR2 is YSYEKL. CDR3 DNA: TGCGCCAGCAGCCAATCGACGACTAGCGTCCAAGAGACCCAGTACTTC. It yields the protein CASSQSTTSVQETQYF.

DNA of the CDR3: TGTGCCAGCAGCTTGGCCTCGGGACATCGGTCTTCCGTCTATGGCTACACCTTC. This codes for CASSLASGHRSSVYGYTF. The V and J genes are TRBV5-6 and TRBJ1-2, with a possible D match to TRBD1 (6 bases). V was cut by 0 bases and J by 4 bases, with 22 bases left in between. CDR1 is SGHDT, CDR2 YYEEEE, per germline. The CDR3 spans 18 residues.

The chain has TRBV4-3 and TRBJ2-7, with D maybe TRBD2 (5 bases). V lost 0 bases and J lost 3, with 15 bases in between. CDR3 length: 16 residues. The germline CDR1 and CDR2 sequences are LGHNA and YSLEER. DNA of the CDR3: TGCGCCAGCAGCCAAGATGCCGGCTTAGGAGGCTACGAGCAGTACTTC. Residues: CASSQDAGLGGYEQYF.

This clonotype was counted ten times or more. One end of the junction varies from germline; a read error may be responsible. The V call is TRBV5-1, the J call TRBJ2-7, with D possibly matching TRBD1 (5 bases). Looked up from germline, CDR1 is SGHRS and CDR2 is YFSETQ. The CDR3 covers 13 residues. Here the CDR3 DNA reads TGTGCCAGCAGTTTGGGGCAGGTCTACGAGCAGTACTTC. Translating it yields CASSLGQVYEQYF.

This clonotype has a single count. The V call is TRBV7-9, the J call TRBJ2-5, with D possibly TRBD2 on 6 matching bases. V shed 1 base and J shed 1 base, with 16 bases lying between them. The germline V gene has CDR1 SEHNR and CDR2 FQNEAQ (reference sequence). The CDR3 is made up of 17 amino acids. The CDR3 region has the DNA TGTGCCAGCAGCTTAGACAGGCGGGAAATCGGCCAAGAGACCCAGTACTTC. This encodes CASSLDRREIGQETQYF.

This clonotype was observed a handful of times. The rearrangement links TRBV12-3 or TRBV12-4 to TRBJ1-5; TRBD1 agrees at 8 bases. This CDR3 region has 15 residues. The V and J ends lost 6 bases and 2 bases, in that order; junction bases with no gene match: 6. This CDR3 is CASSLGQVRNQPQHF. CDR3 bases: TGTGCCAGCAGCCTGGGACAGGTCCGCAATCAGCCCCAGCATTTT.

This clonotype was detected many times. The CDR3, as DNA: TGTGCCAGCTCAACGACAGGGTTGGGGAATGAGCAGTTCTTC. Translated, it gives CASSTTGLGNEQFF. This rearrangement joins TRBV18 to TRBJ2-1; 7 bases align to TRBD1. Germline lookup yields CDR1 KGHSH and CDR2 LQKENI. There are 14 residues in the CDR3. J lost 7 bases, V lost 5 bases, and 8 bases had no gene match.

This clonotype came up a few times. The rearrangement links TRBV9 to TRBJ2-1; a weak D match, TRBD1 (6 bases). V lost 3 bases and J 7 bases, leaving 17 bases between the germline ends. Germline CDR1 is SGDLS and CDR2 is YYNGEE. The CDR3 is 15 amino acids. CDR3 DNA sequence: TGTGCCAGCAGCGCCCAGGGGTCTCCTAGTAATGAGCAGTTCTTC. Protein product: CASSAQGSPSNEQFF.

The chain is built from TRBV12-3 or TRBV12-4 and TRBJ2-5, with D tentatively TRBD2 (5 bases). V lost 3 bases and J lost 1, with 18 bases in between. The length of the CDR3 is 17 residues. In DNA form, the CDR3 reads TGTGCCAGCAGTTTTTATCCGGGGTGGGCGGGCCAAGAGACCCAGTACTTC. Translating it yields CASSFYPGWAGQETQYF.

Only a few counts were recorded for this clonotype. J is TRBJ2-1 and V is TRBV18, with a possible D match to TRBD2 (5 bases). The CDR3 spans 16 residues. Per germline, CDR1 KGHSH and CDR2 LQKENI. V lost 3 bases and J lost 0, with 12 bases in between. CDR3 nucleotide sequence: TGTGCCAGCTCACCTAAGGTAGGGAGCTCCTACAATGAGCAGTTCTTC. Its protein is CASSPKVGSSYNEQFF.

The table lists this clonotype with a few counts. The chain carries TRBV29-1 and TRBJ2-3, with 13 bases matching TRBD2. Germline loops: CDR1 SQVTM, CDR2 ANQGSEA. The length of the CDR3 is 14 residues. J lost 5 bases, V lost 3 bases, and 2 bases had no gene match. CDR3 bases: TGCAGCGTTGAGGGACTAGCGGGAATAGATACGCAGTATTTT. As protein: CSVEGLAGIDTQYF.

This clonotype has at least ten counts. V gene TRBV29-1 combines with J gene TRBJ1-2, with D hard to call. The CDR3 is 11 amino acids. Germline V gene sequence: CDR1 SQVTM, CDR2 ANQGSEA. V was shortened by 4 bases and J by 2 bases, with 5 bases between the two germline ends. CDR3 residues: CSVAGNYGYTF. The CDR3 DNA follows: TGCAGCGTTGCGGGGAACTATGGCTACACCTTC.

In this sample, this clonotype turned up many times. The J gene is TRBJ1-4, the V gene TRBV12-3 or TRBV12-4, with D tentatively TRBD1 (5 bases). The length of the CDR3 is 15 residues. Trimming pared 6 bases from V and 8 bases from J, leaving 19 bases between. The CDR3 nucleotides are TGTGCCAGCAGCCGCCGGGGCAGGGAGGCCGAAAAACTGTTTTTT. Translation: CASSRRGREAEKLFF.